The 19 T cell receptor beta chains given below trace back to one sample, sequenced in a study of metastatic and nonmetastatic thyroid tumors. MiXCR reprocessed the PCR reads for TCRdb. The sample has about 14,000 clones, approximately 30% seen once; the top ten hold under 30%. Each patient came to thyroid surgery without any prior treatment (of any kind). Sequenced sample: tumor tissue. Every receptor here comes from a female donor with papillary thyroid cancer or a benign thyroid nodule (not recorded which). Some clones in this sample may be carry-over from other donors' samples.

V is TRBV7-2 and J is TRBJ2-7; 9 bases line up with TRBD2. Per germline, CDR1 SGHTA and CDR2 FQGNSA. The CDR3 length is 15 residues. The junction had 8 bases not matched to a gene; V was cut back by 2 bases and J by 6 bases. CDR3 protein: CASSLSLAGEGEQYF. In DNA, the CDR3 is TGTGCCAGCAGCTTATCATTAGCGGGAGAAGGCGAGCAGTACTTC.

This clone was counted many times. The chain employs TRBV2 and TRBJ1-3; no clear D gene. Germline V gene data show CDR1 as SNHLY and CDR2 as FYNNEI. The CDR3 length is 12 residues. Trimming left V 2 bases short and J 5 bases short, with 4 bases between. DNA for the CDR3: TGTGCCAGCAGTGAACACAGAAACACCATATATTTT. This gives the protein CASSEHRNTIYF.

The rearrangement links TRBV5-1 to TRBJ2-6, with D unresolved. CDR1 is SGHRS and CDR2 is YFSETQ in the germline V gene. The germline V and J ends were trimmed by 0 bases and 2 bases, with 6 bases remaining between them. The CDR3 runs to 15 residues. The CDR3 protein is CASSLGGTGANVLTF. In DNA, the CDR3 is TGCGCCAGCAGCTTGGGTGGTACTGGGGCCAACGTCCTGACTTTC.

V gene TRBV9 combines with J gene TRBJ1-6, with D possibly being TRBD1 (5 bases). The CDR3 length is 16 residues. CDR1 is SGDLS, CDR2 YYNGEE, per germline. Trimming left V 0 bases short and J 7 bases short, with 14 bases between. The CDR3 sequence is CASSVGATAGNSPLHF. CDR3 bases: TGTGCCAGCAGCGTAGGTGCGACAGCGGGAAATTCACCCCTCCACTTT.

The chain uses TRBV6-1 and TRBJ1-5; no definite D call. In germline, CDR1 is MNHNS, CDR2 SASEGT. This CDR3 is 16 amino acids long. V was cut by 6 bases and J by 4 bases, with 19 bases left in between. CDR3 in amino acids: CASRSRRETHNQPQHF. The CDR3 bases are TGTGCCAGCAGAAGTAGACGGGAGACCCATAATCAGCCCCAGCATTTT.

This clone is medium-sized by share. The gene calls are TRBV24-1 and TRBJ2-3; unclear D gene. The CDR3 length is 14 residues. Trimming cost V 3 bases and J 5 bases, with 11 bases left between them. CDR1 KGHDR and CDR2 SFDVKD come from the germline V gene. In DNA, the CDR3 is TGTGCCACCAGTGATCCCTCCCCGGGAGATACGCAGTATTTT. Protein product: CATSDPSPGDTQYF.

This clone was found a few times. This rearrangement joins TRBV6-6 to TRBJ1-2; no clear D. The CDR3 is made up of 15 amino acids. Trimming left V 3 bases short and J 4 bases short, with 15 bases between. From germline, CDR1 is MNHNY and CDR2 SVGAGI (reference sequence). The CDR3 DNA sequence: TGTGCCAGCAGTTATAATCGGGGAGCGGGCTATGGCTACACCTTC. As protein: CASSYNRGAGYGYTF.

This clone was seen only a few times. In DNA, the CDR3 is TGTGCCAGCAGTGAAGACGTTTCTCTAGACGAGCAGTACTTC. As protein: CASSEDVSLDEQYF. The chain is built from TRBV6-1 and TRBJ2-7; D unclear. Trimming removed 1 base from V and 5 bases from J, with 12 bases in between. This CDR3 has 14 amino acids. CDR1 is MNHNS, CDR2 SASEGT, per germline.

CDR3 nucleotides: TGCGCCAGCAGCCCCCCCCTCTCCTACGAGCAGTACTTC. Its translation is CASSPPLSYEQYF. The chain combines TRBV4-1 with TRBJ2-7; no clear D. Germline CDR1 reads MGHRA; CDR2 reads YSYEKL. Trimming stripped 4 bases from V and 0 bases from J, with 7 bases between. There are 13 residues in the CDR3.

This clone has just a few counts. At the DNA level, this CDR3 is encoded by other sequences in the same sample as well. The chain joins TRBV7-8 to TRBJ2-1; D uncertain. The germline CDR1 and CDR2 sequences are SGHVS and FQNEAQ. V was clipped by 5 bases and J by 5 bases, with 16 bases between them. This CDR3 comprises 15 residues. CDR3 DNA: TGTGCCAGCAGCGAAAGGCCAGCGCCCAACAATGAGCAGTTCTTC. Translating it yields CASSERPAPNNEQFF. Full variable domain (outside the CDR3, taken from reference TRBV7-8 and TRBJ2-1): GAGVSQSPRYKVAKRGQDVALRCDPISGHVSLFWYQQALGQGPEFLTYFQNEAQLDKSGLPSDRFFAERPEGSVSTLKIQRTQQEDSAVYLCASSERPAPNNEQFFGPGTRLTVL.

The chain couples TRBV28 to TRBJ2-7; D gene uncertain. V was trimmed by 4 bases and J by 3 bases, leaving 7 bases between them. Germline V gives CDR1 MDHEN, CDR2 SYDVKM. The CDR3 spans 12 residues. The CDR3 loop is CASSSPNYEQYF. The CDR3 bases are TGTGCCAGCAGTTCCCCAAACTACGAGCAGTACTTC.

The CDR3 reads CASRFRFGTSYEQYF. DNA of the CDR3: TGTGCCAGCAGGTTTAGGTTTGGAACCTCCTACGAGCAGTACTTC. V is TRBV7-8 and J is TRBJ2-7; no firm D call. V was pared by 6 bases and J by 0 bases, with 15 bases between. Per germline, CDR1 SGHVS and CDR2 FQNEAQ. The CDR3 runs to 15 residues. Drawing the rest from reference TRBV7-8 and TRBJ2-7, the complete variable domain is GAGVSQSPRYKVAKRGQDVALRCDPISGHVSLFWYQQALGQGPEFLTYFQNEAQLDKSGLPSDRFFAERPEGSVSTLKIQRTQQEDSAVYLCASRFRFGTSYEQYFGPGTRLTVT.

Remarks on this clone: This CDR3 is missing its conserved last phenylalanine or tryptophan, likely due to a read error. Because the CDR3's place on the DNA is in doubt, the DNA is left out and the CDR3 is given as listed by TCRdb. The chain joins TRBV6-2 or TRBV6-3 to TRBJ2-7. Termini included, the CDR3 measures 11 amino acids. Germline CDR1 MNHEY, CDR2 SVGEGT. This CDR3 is CASGSSYEHYS.

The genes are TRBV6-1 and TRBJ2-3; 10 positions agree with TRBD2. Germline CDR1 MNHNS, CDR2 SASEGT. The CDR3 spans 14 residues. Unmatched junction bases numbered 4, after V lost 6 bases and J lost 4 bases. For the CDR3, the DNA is TGTGCCAGCAGGGGTGGACTAGCGGCAGATACGCAGTATTTT. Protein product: CASRGGLAADTQYF.

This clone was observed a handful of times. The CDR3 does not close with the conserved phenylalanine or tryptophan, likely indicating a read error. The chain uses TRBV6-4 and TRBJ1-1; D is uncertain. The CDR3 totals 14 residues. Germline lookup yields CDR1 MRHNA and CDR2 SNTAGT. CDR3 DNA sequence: TGTTCCAACAGTTACACAGTTCGGAACACTGAAGCTTTCCTT. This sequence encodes CSNSYTVRNTEAFL.

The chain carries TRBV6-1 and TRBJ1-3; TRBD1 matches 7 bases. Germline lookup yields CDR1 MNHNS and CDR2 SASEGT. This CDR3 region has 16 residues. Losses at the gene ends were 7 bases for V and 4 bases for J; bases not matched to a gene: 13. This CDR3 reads CASKISTGRQGNTIYF. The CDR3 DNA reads TGTGCCAGCAAGATTTCGACAGGGCGTCAAGGAAACACCATATATTTT.

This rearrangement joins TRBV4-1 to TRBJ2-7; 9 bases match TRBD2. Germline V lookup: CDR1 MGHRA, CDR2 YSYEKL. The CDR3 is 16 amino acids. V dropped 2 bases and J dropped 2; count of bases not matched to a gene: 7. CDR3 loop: CASSQPGLAKTYEQYF. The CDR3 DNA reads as TGCGCCAGCAGCCAACCGGGACTAGCTAAAACCTACGAGCAGTACTTC.

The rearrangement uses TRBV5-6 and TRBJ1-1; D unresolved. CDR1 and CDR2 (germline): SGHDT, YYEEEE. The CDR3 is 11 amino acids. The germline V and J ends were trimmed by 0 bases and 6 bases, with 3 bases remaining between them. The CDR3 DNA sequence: TGTGCCAGCAGCTTGGGAGCTGAAGCTTTCTTT. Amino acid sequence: CASSLGAEAFF.

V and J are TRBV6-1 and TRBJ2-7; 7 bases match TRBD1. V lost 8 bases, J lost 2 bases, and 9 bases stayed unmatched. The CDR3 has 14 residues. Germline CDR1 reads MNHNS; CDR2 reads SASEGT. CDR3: CASYGQAPTYEQYF. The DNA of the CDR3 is TGTGCCAGCTACGGACAGGCCCCGACCTACGAGCAGTACTTC.